This T cell receptor (beta chain) was identified in a study of OX40 agonist ivuxolimab in advanced cancers. The protocol was immunoSEQ multiplex PCR, while the TCRdb copy is restricted to in-frame clones and leaves out a portion. The top ten clones hold about 12% of a sample with tens of thousands of clones, 91% of them seen once. With regard to this clone: Its antigen is undetermined.

Points from the study as a whole: CD8+ T cells (on average) carried more expanded clones than CD4+ T cells.

The investigators sampled blood at baseline, at cycle 4 day 1, and at cycle 7 day 1. V was shortened by 4 bases and J by 4 bases, with 20 bases between the two germline ends. The CDR3 is 16 residues long. CDR1 and CDR2 from the germline V gene are WNHNN and SYGVQD (reference sequence). V and J are TRBV10-1 and TRBJ2-7; possible D gene TRBD2, 6 bases. The TCR was taken from an adult with an advanced solid tumor such as melanoma, head and neck, liver or kidney cancer. Sequenced material: CD4+ or CD8+ T cells sorted from blood, taken in a trial of the OX40 agonist ivuxolimab. The CDR3 spells CASSASQTSRFYEQYF. The CDR3 DNA follows: TGCGCCAGCAGTGCTTCCCAGACTAGTCGATTTTACGAGCAGTACTTC.